The subject of this entry is one T cell receptor (beta chain). Its antigen is unidentified. The sample originates from a study of cytomegalovirus exposure and HLA in healthy donors. With 60 Vbeta and 13 Jbeta primers, the PCR was carried out. Profiled with immunoSEQ multiplex PCR; TCRdb holds only in-frame clones, not every one. The sample lists 110,000 to 150,000 clones, more than 9.5% occurring once. Points from the study as a whole: DRB1 had the most TCR associations and HLA-C the fewest, a later analysis found, with rates varying by HLA locus.

The CDR3 is 13 amino acids. Trimming removed 3 bases from V and 2 bases from J, with 8 bases in between. CDR1 is KGHSH and CDR2 is LQKENI in the germline V gene. What was sequenced was PBMCs. This clonotype was obtained from a middle-aged man in good health and CMV-seronegative. V and J are TRBV18 and TRBJ2-7; the D gene is possibly TRBD2 (6 bases). The CDR3 loop is CASSPTGAYEQYF. The CDR3 nucleotides read TGTGCCAGCTCACCGACGGGGGCCTACGAGCAGTACTTC.